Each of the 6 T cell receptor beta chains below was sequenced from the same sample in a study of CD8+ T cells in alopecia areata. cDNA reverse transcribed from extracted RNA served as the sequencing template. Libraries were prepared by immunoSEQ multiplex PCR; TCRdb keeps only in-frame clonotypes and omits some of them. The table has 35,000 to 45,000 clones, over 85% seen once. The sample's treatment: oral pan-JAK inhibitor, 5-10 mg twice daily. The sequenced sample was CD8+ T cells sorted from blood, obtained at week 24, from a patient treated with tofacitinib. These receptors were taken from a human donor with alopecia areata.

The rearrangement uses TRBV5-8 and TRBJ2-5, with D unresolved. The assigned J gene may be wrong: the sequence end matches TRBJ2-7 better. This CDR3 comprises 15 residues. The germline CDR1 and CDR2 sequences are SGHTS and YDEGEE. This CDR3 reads CASSPYDFSSYEQYF. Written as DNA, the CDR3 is TGTGCCAGCAGCCCGTATGACTTCTCCTCCTACGAGCAGTACTTC.

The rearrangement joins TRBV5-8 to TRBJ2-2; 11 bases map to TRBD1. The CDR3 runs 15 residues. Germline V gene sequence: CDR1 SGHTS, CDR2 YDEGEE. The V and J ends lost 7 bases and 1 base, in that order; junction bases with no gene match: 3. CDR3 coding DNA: TGTGCCAGCCTGGACAGGGGGCAGAACACCGGGGAGCTGTTTTTT. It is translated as CASLDRGQNTGELFF.

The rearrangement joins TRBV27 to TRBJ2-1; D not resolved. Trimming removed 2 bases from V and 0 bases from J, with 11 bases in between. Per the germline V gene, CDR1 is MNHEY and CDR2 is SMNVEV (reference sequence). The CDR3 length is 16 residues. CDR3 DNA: TGTGCCAGCAGTTTACCCGGCTCGAGCTCCTACAATGAGCAGTTCTTC. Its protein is CASSLPGSSSYNEQFF.

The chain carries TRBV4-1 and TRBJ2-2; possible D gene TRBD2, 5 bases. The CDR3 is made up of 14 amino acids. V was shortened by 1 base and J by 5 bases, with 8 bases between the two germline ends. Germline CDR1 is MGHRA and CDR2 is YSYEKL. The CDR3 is CASSQGTETGELFF. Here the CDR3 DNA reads TGCGCCAGCAGCCAAGGGACTGAGACCGGGGAGCTGTTTTTT.

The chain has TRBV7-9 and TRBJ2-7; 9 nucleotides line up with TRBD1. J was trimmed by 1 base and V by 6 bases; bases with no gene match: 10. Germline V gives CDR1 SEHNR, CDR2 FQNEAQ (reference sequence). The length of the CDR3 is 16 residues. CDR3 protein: CASSRRRDRESYEQYF. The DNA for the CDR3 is TGTGCCAGCAGTCGTAGACGGGACAGGGAATCCTACGAGCAGTACTTC.

In nucleotides, the CDR3 is TGCAGCGTTGTTGGCACAGGGGGCTTTTACGAGCAGTACTTC. This encodes CSVVGTGGFYEQYF. This sequence joins TRBV29-1 and TRBJ2-5, with 9 bases lining up with TRBD1. The closer fit of TRBJ2-7 to the DNA end suggests the J call may be wrong. The germline gives CDR1 SQVTM, CDR2 ANQGSEA. This CDR3 has 14 amino acids.